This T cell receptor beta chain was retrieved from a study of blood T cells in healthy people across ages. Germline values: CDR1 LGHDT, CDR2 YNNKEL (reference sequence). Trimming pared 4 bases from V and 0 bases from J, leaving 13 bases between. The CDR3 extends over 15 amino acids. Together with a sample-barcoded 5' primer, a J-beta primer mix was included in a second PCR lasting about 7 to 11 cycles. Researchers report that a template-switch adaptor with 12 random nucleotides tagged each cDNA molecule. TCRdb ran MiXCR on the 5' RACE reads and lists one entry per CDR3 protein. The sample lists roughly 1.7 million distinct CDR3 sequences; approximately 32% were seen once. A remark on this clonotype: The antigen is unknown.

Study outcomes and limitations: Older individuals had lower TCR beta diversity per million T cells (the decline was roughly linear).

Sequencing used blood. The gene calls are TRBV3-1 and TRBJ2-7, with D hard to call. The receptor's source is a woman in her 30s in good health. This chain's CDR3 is CASSPGVDVSYEQYF. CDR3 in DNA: TGTGCCAGCAGCCCCGGCGTGGACGTCTCCTACGAGCAGTACTTC.